Given below is one T cell receptor (beta chain) in context. Its antigen is still unknown. Germline V gene sequence: CDR1 SGHTA, CDR2 FQGNSA. CDR3 length: 13 amino acids. Trimming removed 3 bases at V and 3 bases at J, with 6 bases between. The record originates from a study of cytomegalovirus exposure and HLA in healthy donors. Healthy bone marrow donors made up the donor group. With 60 Vbeta and 13 Jbeta primers, the PCR was carried out. TCRdb keeps only in-frame clones here, not all; method: immunoSEQ multiplex PCR. This sample yields about 180,000 clones, of which 70% to 75% are seen a single time; 2.9% belongs to the top ten. Whole-study findings and limits: In a later analysis, most CMV-associated TCR beta chains appeared HLA-restricted. Reports indicate that TCR beta sequences accurately predicted the HLA-A and HLA-B alleles of most subjects. The study found most TCR sequences rare, yet found some public TCRs in many donors.

Material for sequencing was PBMCs. The clonotype comes from a male donor in good health and CMV-seronegative. J is TRBJ1-5 and V is TRBV7-2; D remains unclear. The CDR3 sequence is CASSFSFNQPQHF. CDR3 nucleotide sequence: TGTGCCAGCAGCTTCTCCTTCAATCAGCCCCAGCATTTT.